This entry describes one T cell receptor beta chain. No cognate antigen has been identified for it. It has no much larger one-base neighbor in the sample; base qualities were not kept. From a lookup of the germline V gene, CDR1 and CDR2 are MGHDK and SYGVNS. From cysteine to phenylalanine, the CDR3 is 12 amino acids long. Solely the CDR3 DNA is kept, with 36 bases framed from the first base. The V end loses 7 bases and the J end loses 4 bases, and a stretch of 8 bases separates them. The library was produced with the immunoSEQ multiplex PCR assay. Each sample had around 100,000 TCR templates assayed by the deep sequencing platform. Genomic DNA extracted from sorted T cells was used for TCRbeta CDR3 sequencing. Under the source paper's analysis protocol: The R programming language was used for the clonal analysis of the TCRbeta CDR3 data. Comparing unstimulated samples against CFSE-low samples taken after the reaction was how alloreactive CD4+ and CD8+ clones were defined. By matching sequences to the repertoires of sorted unstimulated Treg and non-Treg cells, each alloreactive CD4+ clone was assigned a regulatory or non-regulatory origin. In TCRdb, the immuneACCESS table is reduced to in-frame sequences with V and J assigned. These tables do not hold every clone; where another copy was compared, an unresolved V gene accounts for under half, and the others remain unexplained. The DNA was the basis for D and trimming; V, J and clone size are from that table. Recorded for this sample are more than 75,000 clones; around 97% of them occurred a single time. The top ten constitute 0.025% to 0.035% of the sample.

This record comes from a study of siplizumab effects on memory and regulatory T cells (dated by TCRdb to about 2019). The study in broad terms: The effect of the anti-CD2 antibody siplizumab on alloreactive T-cell subsets was examined in allogeneic mixed lymphocyte reactions constructed from human PBMCs.

The study at large found these results: Among mappable alloreactive CD4+ clones, the Treg-derived fraction averaged 68.8% with siplizumab versus roughly 30% in control reactions. Sequences below about 10^-5 frequency were poorly captured, so only a minor fraction of alloreactive clones could be mapped to unstimulated subsets. For roughly 75-95% of proliferating CD4+ or CD8+ clones, no naive or memory phenotype could be assigned. Siplizumab significantly reduced the cumulative frequency of alloreactive sequences traceable to unstimulated CD4+ memory T cells. Unstimulated naive T cells appeared more diverse than memory T cells, and naive cells seemed to contribute substantially to the alloresponse. The suppressive function of proliferating Tregs from siplizumab cultures was not functionally confirmed.

Unstimulated CD4+ memory cells were also sequenced in three donor pairs, together with CD4+ naive, CD8+ TEMRA, CD8+ naive and CD8+ effector memory subsets. Sorted unstimulated T cells and proliferating T cells recovered from mixed lymphocyte reactions were subjected to TCRbeta CDR3 sequencing. Fresh whole blood from ten HLA-typed healthy donors served as the source for isolating PBMCs. The material sequenced was naive CD4+ T cells sorted from blood. The cell subset or site label corresponds to: unstimulated naive T cells. The V and J segments used are TRBV25-1 and TRBJ1-5; 5 matching bases give a weak D call of TRBD1. This TCR was recovered from a human donor in good health. Here is the DNA: TGTGCCAGCATGGGACCAAATCAGCCCCAGCATTTT. Protein translation: CASMGPNQPQHF.